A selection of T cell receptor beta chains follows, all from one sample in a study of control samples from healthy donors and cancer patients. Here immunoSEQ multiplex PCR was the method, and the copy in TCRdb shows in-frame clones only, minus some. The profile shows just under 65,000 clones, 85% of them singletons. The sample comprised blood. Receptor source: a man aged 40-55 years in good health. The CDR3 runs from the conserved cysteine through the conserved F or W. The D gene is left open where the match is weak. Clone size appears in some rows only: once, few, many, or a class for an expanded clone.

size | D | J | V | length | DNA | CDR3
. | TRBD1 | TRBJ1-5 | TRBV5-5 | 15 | TGTGCCAGCAGCTTGAAGGCAGGGGGCATTCAGCCCCAGCATTTT | CASSLKAGGIQPQHF
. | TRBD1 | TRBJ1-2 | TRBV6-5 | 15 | TGTGCCAGCAGTCCCGGACAGGCCCCTAACTATGGCTACACCTTC | CASSPGQAPNYGYTF
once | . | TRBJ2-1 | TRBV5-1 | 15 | TGCGCCAGCAGCTTTACCAGGCTCTCCTACAATGAGCAGTTCTTC | CASSFTRLSYNEQFF
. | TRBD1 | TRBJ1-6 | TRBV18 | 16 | TGTGCCAGCTCACCACCGGGACAGGGTAGTGCTTCACCCCTCCACTTT | CASSPPGQGSASPLHF
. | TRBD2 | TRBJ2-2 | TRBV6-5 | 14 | TGTGCCAGCAGTAAACTAGCGGAGTCCGGGGAGCTGTTTTTT | CASSKLAESGELFF
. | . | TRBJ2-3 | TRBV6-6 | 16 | TGTGCCAGCAGGGGGGTTGGGCAGGGTCGTGCAGATACGCAGTATTTT | CASRGVGQGRADTQYF
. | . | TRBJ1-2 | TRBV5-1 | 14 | TGCGCCAGCAGCTTGGAGGCAGCTAAATATGGCTACACCTTC | CASSLEAAKYGYTF
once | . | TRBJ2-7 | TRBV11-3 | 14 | TGTGCCAGCAGCTTATCTCGGGGCCCCTACGAGCAGTACTTC | CASSLSRGPYEQYF
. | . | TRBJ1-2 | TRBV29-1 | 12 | TGCAGCGTTGATAATCCCAATTCTGGCTACACCTTC | CSVDNPNSGYTF
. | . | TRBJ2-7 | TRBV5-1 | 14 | TGCGCCAGCAGCTTCGACCCGGACAGCTACGAGCAGTACTTC | CASSFDPDSYEQYF
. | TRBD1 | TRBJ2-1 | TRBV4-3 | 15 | TGCGCCAGCAGCCTCCGGACAGGGGACTACAATGAGCAGTTCTTC | CASSLRTGDYNEQFF
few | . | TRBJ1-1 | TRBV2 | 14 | TGTGCCAGCGGGGCAGAGTTGGTGAACACTGAAGCTTTCTTT | CASGAELVNTEAFF